This T cell receptor beta chain was captured in a study of blood T cells in healthy people across ages. The CDR3 extends over 13 amino acids. CDR1 and CDR2 (germline): MNHEY, SMNVEV (reference sequence). Comment on this clonotype: A junction end diverges from the germline sequence, so it may reflect a read error.

A J-beta primer mix and a sample-barcoded 5' primer were used in a second PCR of roughly 6 to 12 cycles. Each CDR3 protein gets one entry after TCRdb re-called the 5' RACE reads with MiXCR. Of over 950,000 distinct CDR3 sequences in the sample, around two fifths were seen once. The sequencing input was blood. The V gene is TRBV27, the J gene TRBJ2-5; D is undetermined. This TCR was sampled from a man aged 18 to 30 in good health. CDR3 protein: CASSLGQQEIQYF. The CDR3 DNA is TGTGCCAGCAGTTTAGGCCAACAAGAGATCCAGTACTTC.